Listed below are T cell receptor beta chains from one sample, sequenced in a study of blood T cell repertoires in COVID-19. Repertoires were generated with immunoSEQ multiplex PCR, while TCRdb's copy carries only in-frame clones and drops some. This table has around 480,000 clones, around 88% appearing once. Sequencing was carried out using peripheral blood. These receptors all come from a woman in her forties or fifties with COVID-19, enrolled during active disease. Each CDR3 is given with its conserved first and last residue.

v_call,cdr3_length,j_call,cdr3_aa
TRBV19,15,TRBJ2-7,CASSRSPIGAWEQYF
TRBV19,15,TRBJ2-1,CASSSQRDPYNEQFF
TRBV9,14,TRBJ2-7,CASSPRTATYEQYF
TRBV13,14,TRBJ1-2,CASSLGRANYGYTF
TRBV12-2,15,TRBJ2-7,CATPSVRDRGDEQYF
TRBV5-6,13,TRBJ1-2,CASSSRLDYGYTF
TRBV3-1/TRBV3-2,16,TRBJ2-1,CASSPWGQGTSNEQFF
TRBV7-3,13,TRBJ1-1,CASRSTGSPEAFF
TRBV28,17,TRBJ2-3,CASSLKTSGGFTDTQYF
TRBV27,14,TRBJ1-4,CASSSDLTNEKLFF
TRBV27,14,TRBJ1-1,CASRATGVGTEAFF
TRBV6-6,14,TRBJ1-1,CAHRPAEGIAEAFF
TRBV13,15,TRBJ1-2,CASSKAGTGGLGYTF
TRBV5-1,14,TRBJ1-4,CASSQNHRGEKLFF
TRBV11-2,15,TRBJ1-1,CASSLDSGGNTEAFF